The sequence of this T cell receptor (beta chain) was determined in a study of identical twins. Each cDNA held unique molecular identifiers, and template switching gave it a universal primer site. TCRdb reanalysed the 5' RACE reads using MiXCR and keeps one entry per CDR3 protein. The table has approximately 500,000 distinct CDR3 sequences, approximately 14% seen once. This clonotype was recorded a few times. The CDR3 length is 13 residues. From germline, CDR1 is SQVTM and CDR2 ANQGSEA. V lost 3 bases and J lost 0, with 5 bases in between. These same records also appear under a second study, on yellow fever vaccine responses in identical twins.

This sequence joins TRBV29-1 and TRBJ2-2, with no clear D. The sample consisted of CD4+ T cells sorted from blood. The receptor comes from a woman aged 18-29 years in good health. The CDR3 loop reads CSVDTSNTGELFF. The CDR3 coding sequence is TGCAGCGTTGACACTTCGAACACCGGGGAGCTGTTTTTT.